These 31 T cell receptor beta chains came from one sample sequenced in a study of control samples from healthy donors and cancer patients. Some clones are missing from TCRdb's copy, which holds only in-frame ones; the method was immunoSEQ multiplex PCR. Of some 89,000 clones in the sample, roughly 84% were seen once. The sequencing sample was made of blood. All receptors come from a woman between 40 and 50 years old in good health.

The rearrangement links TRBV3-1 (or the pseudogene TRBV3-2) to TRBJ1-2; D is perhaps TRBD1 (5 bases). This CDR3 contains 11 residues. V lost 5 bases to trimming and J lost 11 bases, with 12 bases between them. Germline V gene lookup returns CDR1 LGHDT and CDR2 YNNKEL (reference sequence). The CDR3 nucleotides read TGTGCCAGCAGCTTCCAGGGAGGGTACACCTTC. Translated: CASSFQGGYTF.

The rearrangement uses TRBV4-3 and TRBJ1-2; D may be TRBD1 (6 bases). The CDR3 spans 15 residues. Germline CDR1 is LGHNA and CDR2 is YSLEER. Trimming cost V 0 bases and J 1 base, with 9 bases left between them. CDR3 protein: CASSQDPGVNYGYTF. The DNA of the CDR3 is TGCGCCAGCAGCCAAGACCCAGGGGTTAACTATGGCTACACCTTC.

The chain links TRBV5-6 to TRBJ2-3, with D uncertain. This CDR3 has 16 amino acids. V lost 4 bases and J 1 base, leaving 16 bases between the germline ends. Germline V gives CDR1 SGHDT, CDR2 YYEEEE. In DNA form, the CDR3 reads TGTGCCAGCAGCCGATATAGCCGTAGACGCACAGATACGCAGTATTTT. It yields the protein CASSRYSRRRTDTQYF.

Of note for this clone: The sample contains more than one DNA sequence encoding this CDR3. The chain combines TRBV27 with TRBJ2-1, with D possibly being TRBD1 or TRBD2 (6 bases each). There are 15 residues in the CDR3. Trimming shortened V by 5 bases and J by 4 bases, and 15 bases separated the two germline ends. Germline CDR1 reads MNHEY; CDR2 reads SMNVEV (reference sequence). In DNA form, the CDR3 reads TGTGCCAGCAGTCTGTGGGGGGCACCTTACAATGAGCAGTTCTTC. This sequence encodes CASSLWGAPYNEQFF.

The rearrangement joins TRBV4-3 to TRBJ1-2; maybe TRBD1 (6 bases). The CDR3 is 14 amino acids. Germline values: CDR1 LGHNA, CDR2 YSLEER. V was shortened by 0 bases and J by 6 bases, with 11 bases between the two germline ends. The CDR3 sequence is CASSQEGQNNGYTF. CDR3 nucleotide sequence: TGCGCCAGCAGCCAAGAAGGACAGAATAATGGCTACACCTTC.

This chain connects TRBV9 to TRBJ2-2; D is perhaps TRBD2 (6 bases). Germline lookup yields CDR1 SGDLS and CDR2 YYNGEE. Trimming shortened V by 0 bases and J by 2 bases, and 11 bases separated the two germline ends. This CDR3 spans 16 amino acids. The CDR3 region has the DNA TGTGCCAGCAGCGTAGGAGGGGCGGGAAACACCGGGGAGCTGTTTTTT. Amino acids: CASSVGGAGNTGELFF. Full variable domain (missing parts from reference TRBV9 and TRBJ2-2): DSGVTQTPKHLITATGQRVTLRCSPRSGDLSVYWYQQSLDQGLQFLIQYYNGEERAKGNILERFSAQQFPDLHSELNLSSLELGDSALYFCASSVGGAGNTGELFFGEGSRLTVL.

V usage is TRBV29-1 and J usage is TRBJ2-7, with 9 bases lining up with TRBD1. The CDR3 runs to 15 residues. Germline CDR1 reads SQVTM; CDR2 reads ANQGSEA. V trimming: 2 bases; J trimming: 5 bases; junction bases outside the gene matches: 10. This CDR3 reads CSVERVGQGWNEQYF. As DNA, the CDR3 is TGCAGCGTTGAAAGAGTGGGACAGGGCTGGAACGAGCAGTACTTC.

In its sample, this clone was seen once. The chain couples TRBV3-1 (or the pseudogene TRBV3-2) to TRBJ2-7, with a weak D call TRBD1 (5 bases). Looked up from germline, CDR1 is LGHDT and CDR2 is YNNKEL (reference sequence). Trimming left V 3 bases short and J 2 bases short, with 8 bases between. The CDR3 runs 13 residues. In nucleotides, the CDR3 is TGTGCCAGCAGCCAGGGGCAGGCCTACGAGCAGTACTTC. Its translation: CASSQGQAYEQYF.

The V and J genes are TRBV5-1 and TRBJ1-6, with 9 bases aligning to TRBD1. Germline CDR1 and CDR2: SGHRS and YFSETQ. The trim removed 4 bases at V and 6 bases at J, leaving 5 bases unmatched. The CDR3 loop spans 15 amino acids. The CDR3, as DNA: TGCGCCAGCAGCCTAGGGACAGGGCGTAATTCACCCCTCCACTTT. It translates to CASSLGTGRNSPLHF.

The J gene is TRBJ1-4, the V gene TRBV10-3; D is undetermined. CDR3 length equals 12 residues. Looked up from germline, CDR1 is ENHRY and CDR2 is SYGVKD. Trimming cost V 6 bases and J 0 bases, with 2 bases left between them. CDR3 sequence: CAIRATNEKLFF. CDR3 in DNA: TGTGCCATCAGGGCAACTAATGAAAAACTGTTTTTT.

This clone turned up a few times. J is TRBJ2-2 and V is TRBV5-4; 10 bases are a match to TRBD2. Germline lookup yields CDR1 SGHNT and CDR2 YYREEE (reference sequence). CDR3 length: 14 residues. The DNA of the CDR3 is TGTGCACTAGCGGGGTCGGCGAACACCGGGGAGCTGTTTTTT. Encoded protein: CALAGSANTGELFF.

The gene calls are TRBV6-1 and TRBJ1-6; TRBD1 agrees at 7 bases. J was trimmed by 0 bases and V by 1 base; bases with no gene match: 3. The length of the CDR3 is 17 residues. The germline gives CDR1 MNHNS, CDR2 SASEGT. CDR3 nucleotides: TGTGCCAGCAGTGAAGGCAGGGGGAGCTCCTATAATTCACCCCTCCACTTT. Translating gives CASSEGRGSSYNSPLHF.

CDR3 nucleotide sequence: TGCGCCAGCAGCGTGGGAGGCGGGGGGCCAGCAGATACGCAGTATTTT. Translation gives CASSVGGGGPADTQYF. The rearrangement joins TRBV5-1 to TRBJ2-3; 8 positions agree with TRBD2. Germline loops: CDR1 SGHRS, CDR2 YFSETQ. Germline trimming cut 4 bases from V and 4 bases from J; bases unmatched to any gene: 11. The CDR3 totals 16 residues.

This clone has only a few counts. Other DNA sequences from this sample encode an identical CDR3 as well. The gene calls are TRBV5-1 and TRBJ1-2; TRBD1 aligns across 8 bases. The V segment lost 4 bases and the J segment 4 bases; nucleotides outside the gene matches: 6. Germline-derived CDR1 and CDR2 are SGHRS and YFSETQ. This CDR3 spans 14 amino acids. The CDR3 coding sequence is TGCGCCAGCAGCGTGGACAGGGCGGGCTATGGCTACACCTTC. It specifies CASSVDRAGYGYTF.

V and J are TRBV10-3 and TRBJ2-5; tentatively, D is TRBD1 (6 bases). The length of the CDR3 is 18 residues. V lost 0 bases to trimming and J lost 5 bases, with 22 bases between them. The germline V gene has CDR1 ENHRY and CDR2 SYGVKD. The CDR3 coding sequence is TGTGCCATCAGTGAGTCGAAACTACAGGGCCTTACAGGGGAGACCCAGTACTTC. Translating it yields CAISESKLQGLTGETQYF.

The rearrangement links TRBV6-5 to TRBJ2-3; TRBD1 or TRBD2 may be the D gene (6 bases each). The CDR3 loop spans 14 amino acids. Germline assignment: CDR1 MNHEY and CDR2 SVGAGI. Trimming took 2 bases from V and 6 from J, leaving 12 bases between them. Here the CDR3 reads CASSYRGPGDTQYF. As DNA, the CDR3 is TGTGCCAGCAGTTACCGGGGGCCAGGGGATACGCAGTATTTT.

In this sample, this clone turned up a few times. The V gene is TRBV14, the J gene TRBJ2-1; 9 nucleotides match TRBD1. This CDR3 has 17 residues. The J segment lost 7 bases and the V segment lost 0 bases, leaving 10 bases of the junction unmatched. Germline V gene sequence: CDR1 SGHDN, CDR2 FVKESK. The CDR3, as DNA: TGTGCCAGCAGCCAAGATCTTAGGGGGACAGGGTATAATGAGCAGTTCTTC. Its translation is CASSQDLRGTGYNEQFF.

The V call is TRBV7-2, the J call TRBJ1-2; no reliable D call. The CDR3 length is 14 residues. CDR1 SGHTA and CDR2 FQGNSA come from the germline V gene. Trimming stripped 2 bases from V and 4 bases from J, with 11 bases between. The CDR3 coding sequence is TGTGCCAGCAGCTTAAGGGAGGGAACCTATGGCTACACCTTC. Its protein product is CASSLREGTYGYTF.

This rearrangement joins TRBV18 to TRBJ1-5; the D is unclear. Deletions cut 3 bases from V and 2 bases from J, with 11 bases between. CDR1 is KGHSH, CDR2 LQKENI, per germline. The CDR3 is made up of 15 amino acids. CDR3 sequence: CASSPGGMGNQPQHF. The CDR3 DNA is TGTGCCAGCTCACCGGGAGGAATGGGCAATCAGCCCCAGCATTTT.

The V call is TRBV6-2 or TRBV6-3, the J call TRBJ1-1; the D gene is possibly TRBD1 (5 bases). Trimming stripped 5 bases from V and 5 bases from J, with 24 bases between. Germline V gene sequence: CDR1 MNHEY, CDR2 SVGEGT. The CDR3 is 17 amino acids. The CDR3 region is CASSVGVGQKRETEAFF. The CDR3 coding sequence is TGTGCCAGCAGTGTGGGGGTGGGGCAAAAAAGAGAAACTGAAGCTTTCTTT.

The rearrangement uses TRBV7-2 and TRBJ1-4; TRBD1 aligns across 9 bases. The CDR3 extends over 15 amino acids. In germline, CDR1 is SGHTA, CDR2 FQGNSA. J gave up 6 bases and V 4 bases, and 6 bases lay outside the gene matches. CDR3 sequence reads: CASSSRTGADEKLFF. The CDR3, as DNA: TGTGCCAGCAGCTCCCGGACAGGGGCGGATGAAAAACTGTTTTTT.

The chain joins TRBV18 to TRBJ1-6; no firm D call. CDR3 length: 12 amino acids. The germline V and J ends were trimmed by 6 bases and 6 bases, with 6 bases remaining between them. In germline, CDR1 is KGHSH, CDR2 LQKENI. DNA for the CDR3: TGTGCCAGCTCGCTGAGTAATTCACCCCTCCACTTT. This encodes CASSLSNSPLHF.

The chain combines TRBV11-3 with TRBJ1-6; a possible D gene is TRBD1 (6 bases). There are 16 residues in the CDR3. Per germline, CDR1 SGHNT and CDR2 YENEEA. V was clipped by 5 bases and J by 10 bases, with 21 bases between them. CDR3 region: CASSAAGGARLSPLHF. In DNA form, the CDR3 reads TGTGCCAGCAGCGCAGCGGGGGGCGCGCGGTTGTCACCCCTCCACTTT.

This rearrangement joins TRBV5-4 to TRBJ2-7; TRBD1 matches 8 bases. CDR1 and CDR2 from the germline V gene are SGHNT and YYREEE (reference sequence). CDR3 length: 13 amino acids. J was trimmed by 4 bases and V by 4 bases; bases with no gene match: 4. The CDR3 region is CASSNRGEYEQYF. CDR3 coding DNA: TGTGCCAGCAGCAACAGGGGGGAGTACGAGCAGTACTTC.

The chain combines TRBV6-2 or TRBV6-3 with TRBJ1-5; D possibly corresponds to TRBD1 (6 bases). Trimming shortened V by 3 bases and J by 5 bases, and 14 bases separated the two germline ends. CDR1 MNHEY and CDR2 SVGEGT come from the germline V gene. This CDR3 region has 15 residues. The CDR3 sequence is CASSYRGATDQPQHF. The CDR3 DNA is TGTGCCAGCAGTTATCGGGGGGCGACGGATCAGCCCCAGCATTTT.

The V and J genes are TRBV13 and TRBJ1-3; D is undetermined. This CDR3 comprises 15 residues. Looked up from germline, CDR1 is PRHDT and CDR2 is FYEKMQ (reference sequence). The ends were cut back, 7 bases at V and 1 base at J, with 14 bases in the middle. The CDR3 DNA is TGTGCCAGCACCATCCTCGGGTATTCTGGAAACACCATATATTTT. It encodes CASTILGYSGNTIYF.

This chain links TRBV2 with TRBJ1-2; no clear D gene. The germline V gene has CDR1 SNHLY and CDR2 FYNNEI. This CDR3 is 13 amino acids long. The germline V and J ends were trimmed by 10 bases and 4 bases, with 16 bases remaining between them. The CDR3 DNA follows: TGTGCCACCCGAGGGCAATCCACCTATGGCTACACCTTC. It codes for CATRGQSTYGYTF.

CDR3: CASSLEILDSSTDTQYF. The CDR3 bases are TGTGCCAGCAGCTTAGAAATTTTGGACTCTAGCACAGATACGCAGTATTTT. This chain uses TRBV7-9 with TRBJ2-3, with D possibly matching TRBD2 (5 bases). The CDR3 length is 17 residues. Germline V gene sequence: CDR1 SEHNR, CDR2 FQNEAQ (reference sequence). Trimming left V 1 base short and J 0 bases short, with 14 bases between.

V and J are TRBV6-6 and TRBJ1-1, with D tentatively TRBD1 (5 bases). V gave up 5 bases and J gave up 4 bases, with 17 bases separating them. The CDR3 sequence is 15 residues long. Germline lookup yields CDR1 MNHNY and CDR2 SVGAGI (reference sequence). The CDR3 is CASSREGWGGTEAFF. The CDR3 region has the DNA TGTGCCAGCAGTCGGGAAGGCTGGGGGGGCACTGAAGCTTTCTTT.

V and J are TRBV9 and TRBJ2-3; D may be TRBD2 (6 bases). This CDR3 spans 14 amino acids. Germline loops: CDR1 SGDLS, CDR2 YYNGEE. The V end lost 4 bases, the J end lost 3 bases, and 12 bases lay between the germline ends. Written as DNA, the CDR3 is TGTGCCAGCAGCACGGGACTCCGTACAGATACGCAGTATTTT. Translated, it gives CASSTGLRTDTQYF. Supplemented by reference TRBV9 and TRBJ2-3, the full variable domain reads DSGVTQTPKHLITATGQRVTLRCSPRSGDLSVYWYQQSLDQGLQFLIQYYNGEERAKGNILERFSAQQFPDLHSELNLSSLELGDSALYFCASSTGLRTDTQYFGPGTRLTVL.

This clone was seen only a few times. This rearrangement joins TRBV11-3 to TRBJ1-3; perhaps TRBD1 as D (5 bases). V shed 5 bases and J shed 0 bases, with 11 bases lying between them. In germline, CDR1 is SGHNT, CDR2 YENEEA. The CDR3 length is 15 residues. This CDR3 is CASSRRGNSGNTIYF. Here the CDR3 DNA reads TGTGCCAGCAGCCGGAGGGGCAACTCTGGAAACACCATATATTTT.